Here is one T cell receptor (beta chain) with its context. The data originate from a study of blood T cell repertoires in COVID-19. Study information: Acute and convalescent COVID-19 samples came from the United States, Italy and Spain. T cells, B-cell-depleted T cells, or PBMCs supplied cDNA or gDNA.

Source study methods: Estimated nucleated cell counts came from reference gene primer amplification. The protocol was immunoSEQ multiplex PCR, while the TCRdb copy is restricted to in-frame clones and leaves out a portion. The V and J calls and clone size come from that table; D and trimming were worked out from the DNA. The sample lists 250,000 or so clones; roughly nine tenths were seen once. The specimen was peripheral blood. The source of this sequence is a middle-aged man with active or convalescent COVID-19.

The CDR3 region has the DNA TGTGCCAGCTCACCGTCACAGGGCGGAGGAGAGACCCAGTACTTC. Translating it yields CASSPSQGGGETQYF. J is TRBJ2-5 and V is TRBV18, with D maybe TRBD1 (6 bases). The CDR3 is 15 amino acids. The V gene lost 3 bases and the J gene lost 4 bases, with 15 bases spanning the gap. Germline V gene data show CDR1 as KGHSH and CDR2 as LQKENI.